These T cell receptor beta chains were read from a single sample in a study of T cells after yellow fever vaccination. TCRdb redid the calling of the 5' RACE reads with MiXCR, one entry per CDR3 protein. The sample includes hundreds of thousands of distinct CDR3 sequences, 3.6% of them seen just once. This material consisted of PBMCs, taken on the day of the yellow fever booster vaccination. The source is a young man who received the YFV17D yellow fever vaccine. CDR3s include the opening cysteine and the closing phenylalanine or tryptophan. The D gene is left open where the match is weak. Size is omitted from some rows. Given values are once, few, many or a class for expanded clones.

NA,TRBV7-3,TRBJ2-1,NA,CASSADWYNEQFF,TGTGCCAGCAGTGCCGACTGGTACAATGAGCAGTTCTTC
many,TRBV5-1,TRBJ2-1,TRBD2,CASSLLAGGFEQFF,TGCGCCAGCAGCTTACTAGCGGGGGGGTTTGAGCAGTTCTTC
many,TRBV5-8,TRBJ1-2,TRBD1,CASSPDRGGYTF,TGTGCCAGCAGCCCGGACAGGGGCGGCTACACCTTC
few,TRBV6-2/TRBV6-3,TRBJ2-1,TRBD2,CASSYQPLAGSYNEQFF,TGTGCCAGCAGTTACCAACCTCTAGCGGGGTCCTACAATGAGCAGTTCTTC
NA,TRBV4-3,TRBJ2-2,TRBD1,CASSQVGDRNTGELFF,TGCGCCAGCAGCCAAGTGGGGGACAGGAACACCGGGGAGCTGTTTTTT
many,TRBV20-1,TRBJ2-1,TRBD2,CSASSAGGPYNEQFF,TGCAGTGCTAGTTCTGCGGGGGGGCCGTACAATGAGCAGTTCTTC
many,TRBV4-3,TRBJ1-3,NA,CASSLGPRELSGNTIYF,TGCGCCAGCAGCCTAGGACCCAGAGAACTCTCTGGAAACACCATATATTTT
few,TRBV23-1,TRBJ2-1,NA,CADLGSYYNEQFF,TGCGCCGACCTCGGGTCCTACTACAATGAGCAGTTCTTC
many,TRBV5-1,TRBJ1-1,NA,CASSLIGVMNTEAFF,TGCGCCAGCAGCTTGATCGGGGTTATGAACACTGAAGCTTTCTTT
many,TRBV29-1,TRBJ2-2,NA,CSVERSPNTGELFF,TGCAGCGTTGAACGGTCTCCCAACACCGGGGAGCTGTTTTTT
NA,TRBV5-1,TRBJ1-2,TRBD1,CASSPPGQGPLGYTF,TGCGCCAGCAGCCCACCCGGACAGGGGCCGCTGGGCTACACCTTC
NA,TRBV6-4,TRBJ1-2,NA,CASRVWNSYYGYTF,TGTGCCAGCAGAGTGTGGAACAGCTACTATGGCTACACCTTC
NA,TRBV20-1,TRBJ1-6,TRBD1,CSARAIRDRVLDSPLHF,TGCAGTGCTAGAGCTATCCGGGACAGGGTCCTTGATTCACCCCTCCACTTT
few,TRBV7-2,TRBJ1-5,TRBD1,CASSHSDREGQPQHF,TGTGCCAGCAGCCACTCCGACAGGGAAGGTCAGCCCCAGCATTTT
NA,TRBV12-3/TRBV12-4,TRBJ1-1,NA,CASSLARVGTEAFF,TGTGCCAGCAGCCTTGCCAGGGTGGGCACTGAAGCTTTCTTT
NA,TRBV5-1,TRBJ2-2,TRBD1,CASSPGRGLGTGELFF,TGCGCCAGCAGCCCCGGAAGGGGGCTGGGCACCGGGGAGCTGTTTTTT
few,TRBV19,TRBJ2-1,TRBD2,CASSPEPLAGGINEQFF,TGTGCCAGTAGTCCCGAACCCCTAGCGGGGGGCATCAATGAGCAGTTCTTC
few,TRBV29-1,TRBJ2-1,TRBD2,CSVDTSGGAERNEQFF,TGCAGCGTTGACACTAGCGGGGGGGCTGAGCGCAATGAGCAGTTCTTC
few,TRBV2,TRBJ2-1,TRBD1,CALWGTEIYNEQFF,TGTGCCCTCTGGGGGACAGAAATATACAATGAGCAGTTCTTC
many,TRBV30,TRBJ1-5,NA,CAWSVLGQGPNQPQHF,TGTGCCTGGAGTGTACTGGGACAAGGACCGAATCAGCCCCAGCATTTT
many,TRBV11-2,TRBJ2-5,NA,CASSTHQETQYF,TGTGCCAGCAGCACCCATCAAGAGACCCAGTACTTC
NA,TRBV4-2,TRBJ2-7,NA,CASSQVGSPYEQYF,TGTGCCAGCAGCCAAGTAGGGTCTCCCTACGAGCAGTACTTC
NA,TRBV12-3/TRBV12-4,TRBJ2-1,NA,CASSWLAQWGNEQFF,TGTGCCAGCAGTTGGTTAGCGCAATGGGGCAATGAGCAGTTCTTC
NA,TRBV29-1,TRBJ2-5,TRBD2,CSVVLAGGRETQYF,TGCAGCGTTGTTCTAGCGGGGGGGAGGGAGACCCAGTACTTC